This entry lists 27 T cell receptor beta chains sequenced from one sample in a study of blood T cells in healthy people across ages. With a J-beta primer mix and a sample-barcoded 5' primer, a second PCR ran about 7 to 12 cycles. TCRdb passed the 5' RACE reads through MiXCR, listing each CDR3 protein once. The data hold some 1.5 million distinct CDR3 sequences, with 25% to 30% observed a single time. Input material: blood. These TCRs come from a woman in her twenties or thirties in good health.

Notes on this clonotype: A single base separates this from a much larger clone, so it may be a read error. V and J are TRBV20-1 and TRBJ2-5; D remains ambiguous. Trimming stripped 7 bases from V and 5 bases from J, with 14 bases between. This CDR3 has 12 residues. Germline CDR1 is DFQATT and CDR2 is SNEGSKA (reference sequence). CDR3 amino acids: CSGSKMGETQYF. The DNA of the CDR3 is TGCAGTGGTTCCAAAATGGGGGAGACCCAGTACTTC.

This clonotype was picked up a small number of times. This rearrangement joins TRBV10-3 to TRBJ2-7, with TRBD1 identical over 9 bases. Germline V gene sequence: CDR1 ENHRY, CDR2 SYGVKD. The CDR3 contains 15 residues. With 6 bases clipped from V and 5 bases from J, the junction kept 11 bases outside the gene matches. CDR3 nucleotide sequence: TGTGCCATCAGACAACAGCCGGGACAGGGTCACGAGCAGTACTTC. Translated, it gives CAIRQQPGQGHEQYF.

As regards this clonotype: A much more abundant neighbour one base away suggests this may be a read error. This chain uses TRBV19 with TRBJ2-2; D gene uncertain. The CDR3 extends over 12 amino acids. The V gene lost 9 bases and the J gene lost 4 bases, with 9 bases spanning the gap. CDR1 is LNHDA, CDR2 SQIVND, per germline (reference sequence). The CDR3 loop reads CASPRSTGELFF. CDR3 bases: TGTGCCAGCCCTAGGAGCACCGGGGAGCTGTTTTTT.

The table lists this clonotype with a few counts. This chain joins TRBV28 and TRBJ2-7; the match to TRBD1 covers 7 bases. The germline gives CDR1 MDHEN, CDR2 SYDVKM. With V trimmed by 3 bases and J by 4 bases, 18 bases remained unmatched. This CDR3 has 18 residues. The CDR3 coding sequence is TGTGCCAGCAGTTTGCCCCCCTGGGTGAGGGGGCGTGGGTACGAGCAGTACTTC. Protein product: CASSLPPWVRGRGYEQYF.

This clonotype has at least ten counts. V usage is TRBV21-1 and J usage is TRBJ2-4. TRBV21-1 represents a pseudogene. The CDR3 consists of 16 residues. CDR3 in amino acids: CASSKIRSLSKNIQYF. In DNA form, the CDR3 reads TGTGCCAGCAGCAAAATAAGGTCTCTATCCAAAAACATTCAGTACTTC.

About this clonotype: Its ends do not fully match the called genes, so a read error is possible. The V and J genes are TRBV5-3 and TRBJ2-4; the D gene is possibly TRBD1 (6 bases). TRBV5-3 belongs to the ORF category, with a function that is uncertain. The CDR3 is 16 amino acids. CDR3 bases: TGTGCCAGCAGCTTGGGGCAACAGGGCCCCAAAAACATTCAGTACTTC. Translation: CASSLGQQGPKNIQYF.

This chain connects TRBV10-3 to TRBJ2-5; 11 bases are shared with TRBD2. CDR1 and CDR2 (germline): ENHRY, SYGVKD. CDR3 length: 15 amino acids. Trimming removed 9 bases from V and 4 bases from J; junction bases left unmatched: 10. The CDR3: CAIWAGLAGGETQYF. The CDR3 nucleotides read TGTGCCATTTGGGCCGGGCTAGCGGGAGGAGAGACCCAGTACTTC.

The V and J genes are TRBV2 and TRBJ2-7; D is undetermined. In germline, CDR1 is SNHLY, CDR2 FYNNEI. Trimming pared 8 bases from V and 4 bases from J, leaving 18 bases between. The CDR3 length is 14 residues. For the CDR3, the DNA is TGTGCCAGCCTTTGGATGGACCGAGCTTACGAGCAGTACTTC. It codes for CASLWMDRAYEQYF.

This clonotype was counted only a few times. The chain recombines TRBV29-1 with TRBJ1-2, with D perhaps TRBD1 (6 bases). The CDR3 totals 16 residues. Germline V gene data show CDR1 as SQVTM and CDR2 as ANQGSEA. With 1 base removed from V and 3 bases from J, the gap between germline ends came to 18 bases. Here the CDR3 reads CSVEVPGQGRDYGYTF. CDR3 coding DNA: TGCAGCGTTGAAGTTCCCGGGCAGGGGCGAGACTATGGCTACACCTTC.

There are a few counts of this clonotype. The V call is TRBV4-2, the J call TRBJ2-2; no firm D call. CDR1 is LGHNA and CDR2 is YNFKEQ in the germline V gene. The CDR3 length is 14 residues. V gave up 0 bases and J gave up 6 bases, with 8 bases separating them. The chain's CDR3 is CASSQDGGPGELFF. Written as DNA, the CDR3 is TGTGCCAGCAGCCAAGACGGCGGCCCCGGGGAGCTGTTTTTT.

The chain recombines TRBV5-1 with TRBJ2-3, with 8 bases matching TRBD1. The J segment lost 4 bases and the V segment lost 0 bases, leaving 7 bases of the junction unmatched. The CDR3 consists of 16 residues. CDR1 SGHRS and CDR2 YFSETQ come from the germline V gene. The CDR3 DNA reads TGCGCCAGCAGCTTGGTTTCCGGGACAGGTTCAGATACGCAGTATTTT. Translating gives CASSLVSGTGSDTQYF. Full variable domain (missing parts from reference TRBV5-1 and TRBJ2-3): KAGVTQTPRYLIKTRGQQVTLSCSPISGHRSVSWYQQTPGQGLQFLFEYFSETQRNKGNFPGRFSGRQFSNSRSEMNVSTLELGDSALYLCASSLVSGTGSDTQYFGPGTRLTVL.

This rearrangement joins TRBV5-1 to TRBJ2-5; 10 bases agree with TRBD2. This CDR3 spans 15 amino acids. Germline loops: CDR1 SGHRS, CDR2 YFSETQ. V lost 7 bases to trimming and J lost 5 bases; unmatched junction nucleotides: 11. This CDR3 reads CASGTSSGRKETQYF. The CDR3 DNA follows: TGCGCCAGCGGTACCTCTAGCGGGAGAAAGGAGACCCAGTACTTC.

This clonotype was counted between two and nine times. The rearrangement joins TRBV20-1 to TRBJ2-7, with D possibly TRBD2 on 5 matching bases. V was pared by 6 bases and J by 0 bases, with 18 bases between. The CDR3 length is 15 residues. CDR1 is DFQATT, CDR2 SNEGSKA, per germline (reference sequence). CDR3 region: CSAEGGRGSSYEQYF. The CDR3, as DNA: TGCAGTGCCGAGGGTGGACGTGGGAGCTCCTACGAGCAGTACTTC.

The rearrangement uses TRBV5-1 and TRBJ1-2, with 8 bases matching TRBD1. The junction had 11 bases not matched to a gene; V was cut back by 4 bases and J by 0 bases. Germline V gene sequence: CDR1 SGHRS, CDR2 YFSETQ. The CDR3 sequence is 17 residues long. The CDR3 bases are TGCGCCAGCAGCGCCGAACCCGGGGGACAGGCTAACTATGGCTACACCTTC. This codes for CASSAEPGGQANYGYTF.

This clonotype came up a few times. This chain uses TRBV9 with TRBJ2-1; D might be TRBD2 (6 bases). The germline V and J ends were trimmed by 0 bases and 7 bases, with 8 bases remaining between them. This CDR3 spans 13 amino acids. Looked up from germline, CDR1 is SGDLS and CDR2 is YYNGEE. The CDR3 DNA is TGTGCCAGCAGCGTAGTTAGCGGAAATGAGCAGTTCTTC. Protein: CASSVVSGNEQFF.

This clonotype turned up a few times. This chain uses TRBV15 with TRBJ1-6, with 9 bases aligning to TRBD1. Per germline, CDR1 LNHNV and CDR2 YYDKDF (reference sequence). The CDR3 extends over 16 amino acids. The V and J ends lost 0 bases and 9 bases, in that order; junction bases with no gene match: 6. The DNA for the CDR3 is TGTGCCACCAGCAGAGAATCTGGGACAGGGACTTCACCCCTCCACTTT. Translated, it gives CATSRESGTGTSPLHF.

This clonotype was observed once. J is TRBJ2-2 and V is TRBV12-3 or TRBV12-4, with 9 bases matching TRBD1. CDR3 length: 15 amino acids. The J segment lost 6 bases and the V segment lost 5 bases, leaving 7 bases of the junction unmatched. CDR3 DNA: TGTGCCAGCAGTACTGGACAGGGGCCGGCCGGGGAGCTGTTTTTT. Translating gives CASSTGQGPAGELFF.

There are a few counts of this clonotype. The chain carries TRBV25-1 and TRBJ2-7; TRBD1 might be the D (6 bases). Near its end, the DNA agrees better with TRBJ2-5, so the J call may be wrong. CDR1 and CDR2 from the germline V gene are MGHDK and SYGVNS. The CDR3 is made up of 14 amino acids. CDR3 region: CASTALRGGETQYF. For the CDR3, the DNA is TGTGCCAGCACCGCTCTCAGGGGCGGGGAGACCCAGTACTTC.

The chain links TRBV7-3 to TRBJ2-1; 8 positions agree with TRBD1. The V gene end was trimmed by 2 bases and the J gene end by 3 bases; junction bases not matched to a gene: 6. This CDR3 region has 16 residues. Germline V gene data show CDR1 as SGHTA and CDR2 as FQGTGA. CDR3 DNA sequence: TGTGCCAGCAGCTTAGGGCAGGGGGCCTTCTACAATGAGCAGTTCTTC. Its protein is CASSLGQGAFYNEQFF.

V gene TRBV14 combines with J gene TRBJ2-7, with D possibly matching TRBD2 (6 bases). The CDR3 has 14 amino acids. Trimming cost V 3 bases and J 6 bases, with 15 bases left between them. CDR1 is SGHDN, CDR2 FVKESK, per germline. The DNA for the CDR3 is TGTGCCAGCAGCCACGACATGGGAGCGGGCGAGCAGTACTTC. Protein sequence: CASSHDMGAGEQYF. The whole variable domain, filled in from reference TRBV14 and TRBJ2-7, reads EAGVTQFPSHSVIEKGQTVTLRCDPISGHDNLYWYRRVMGKEIKFLLHFVKESKQDESGMPNNRFLAERTGGTYSTLKVQPAELEDSGVYFCASSHDMGAGEQYFGPGTRLTVT.

This clonotype was seen ten or more times. J is TRBJ2-7 and V is TRBV9; possibly TRBD1 for D (6 bases). The CDR3 contains 14 residues. Germline assignment: CDR1 SGDLS and CDR2 YYNGEE. V was cut by 6 bases and J by 2 bases, with 15 bases left in between. CDR3: CASNPQGSTYEQYF. CDR3 sequence (DNA): TGTGCCAGCAACCCACAGGGATCGACCTACGAGCAGTACTTC.

Ten or more counts support this clonotype. V is TRBV6-6 and J is TRBJ2-5; the D is unclear. Trimming left V 2 bases short and J 3 bases short, with 4 bases between. CDR3 length: 12 amino acids. From germline, CDR1 is MNHNY and CDR2 SVGAGI (reference sequence). The CDR3 nucleotides are TGTGCCAGCAGTTACCTAGAAGAGACCCAGTACTTC. Encoded protein: CASSYLEETQYF.

The J gene is TRBJ2-7, the V gene TRBV12-5; either TRBD1 or TRBD2 may fit D (6 bases each). With 2 bases removed from V and 5 bases from J, the gap between germline ends came to 19 bases. The CDR3 consists of 16 residues. Germline assignment: CDR1 LGHNT and CDR2 FRNRAP. The chain's CDR3 is CASGLYPIQGGHEQYF. The CDR3 region has the DNA TGTGCTAGTGGTTTGTACCCAATACAGGGAGGCCACGAGCAGTACTTC.

The chain has TRBV2 and TRBJ2-7; 8 bases line up with TRBD1. Germline V lookup: CDR1 SNHLY, CDR2 FYNNEI. The V gene end was trimmed by 7 bases and the J gene end by 0 bases; junction bases not matched to a gene: 14. CDR3 length: 17 residues. The CDR3 reads CASTLSGGRKSSYEQYF. The CDR3 region has the DNA TGTGCCAGCACCTTATCAGGGGGCCGAAAAAGCTCCTACGAGCAGTACTTC.

A word on this clonotype: The junction and the germline gene differ at one end; a read error may be behind it. In nucleotides, the CDR3 is TGTGCCAGCAGCTCGCCGGGACAGCCCTTCCCCTTC. This translates into CASSSPGQPFPF. The chain couples TRBV7-2 to TRBJ1-2, with TRBD1 matching 7 bases. Germline V gene lookup returns CDR1 SGHTA and CDR2 FQGNSA. This CDR3 is built from 12 residues.

The genes are TRBV7-3 and TRBJ1-1; D is uncertain. The germline CDR1 and CDR2 sequences are SGHTA and FQGTGA. Trimming left V 2 bases short and J 6 bases short, with 13 bases between. CDR3 size: 14 residues. Here the CDR3 reads CASSLSGSTAEAFF. The CDR3 DNA follows: TGTGCCAGCAGCTTATCCGGGTCAACCGCTGAAGCTTTCTTT.

The sample holds many counts of this clonotype. The chain carries TRBV6-5 and TRBJ1-2; D may be TRBD1 (5 bases). CDR1 and CDR2 from the germline V gene are MNHEY and SVGAGI. The CDR3 is 17 amino acids. V gave up 4 bases and J gave up 0 bases, with 18 bases separating them. The DNA of the CDR3 is TGTGCCAGCAGTTCCCACCGGGGACGGACGCCTAACTATGGCTACACCTTC. This translates into CASSSHRGRTPNYGYTF.